This T cell receptor beta chain was observed in a study of OX40 agonist ivuxolimab in advanced cancers. Study overall: Averaging 60 years in age, with a range of about 23 to 79, the cohort was more than 75% male.

Overall study results and limits: On average, CD8+ T cells showed a greater number of expanded clones than CD4+. Both CD4+ and CD8+ T cell populations in blood had undergone clonal expansion by week 6 at 0.1 to 3.0 mg/kg.

V gave up 2 bases and J gave up 0 bases, with 7 bases separating them. Germline-derived CDR1 and CDR2 are KGHSH and LQKENI. There are 15 residues in the CDR3. Clones were sequenced by immunoSEQ multiplex PCR, and TCRdb holds only the in-frame ones, with some missing. Among some 70,000 clones listed, around 83% were seen once. A remark on this clone: Its antigen is currently unknown.

The receptor was isolated from an adult with an advanced solid tumor such as melanoma, head and neck, liver or kidney cancer. The chain is built from TRBV18 and TRBJ2-2; possibly TRBD1 for D (5 bases). The sample consisted of CD4+ or CD8+ T cells sorted from blood, taken in a trial of the OX40 agonist ivuxolimab. This CDR3 reads CASSPGAPNTGELFF. In nucleotides, the CDR3 is TGTGCCAGCTCACCAGGGGCCCCGAACACCGGGGAGCTGTTTTTT.